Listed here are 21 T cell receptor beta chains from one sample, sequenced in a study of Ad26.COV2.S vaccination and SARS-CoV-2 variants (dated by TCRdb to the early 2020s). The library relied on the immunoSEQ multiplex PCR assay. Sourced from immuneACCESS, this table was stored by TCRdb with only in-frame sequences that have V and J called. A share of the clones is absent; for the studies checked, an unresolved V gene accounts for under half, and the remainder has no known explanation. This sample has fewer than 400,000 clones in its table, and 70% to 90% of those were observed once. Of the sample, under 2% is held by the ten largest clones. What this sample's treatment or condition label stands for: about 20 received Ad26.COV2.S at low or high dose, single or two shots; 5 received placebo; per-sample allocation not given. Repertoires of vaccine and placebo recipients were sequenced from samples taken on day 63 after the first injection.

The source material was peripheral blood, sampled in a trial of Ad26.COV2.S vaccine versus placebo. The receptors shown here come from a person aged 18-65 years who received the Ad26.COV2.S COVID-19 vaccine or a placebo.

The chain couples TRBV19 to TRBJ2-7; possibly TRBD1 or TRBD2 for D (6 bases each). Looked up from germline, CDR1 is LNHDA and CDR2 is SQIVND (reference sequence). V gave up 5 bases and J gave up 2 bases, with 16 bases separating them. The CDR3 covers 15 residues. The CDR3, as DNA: TGTGCCAGTAGTTCGAGTCTAGGGGGGACCTACGAGCAGTACTTC. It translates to CASSSSLGGTYEQYF.

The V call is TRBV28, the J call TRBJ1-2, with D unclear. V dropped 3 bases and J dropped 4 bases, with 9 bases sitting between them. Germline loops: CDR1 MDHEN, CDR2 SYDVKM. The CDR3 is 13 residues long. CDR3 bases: TGTGCCAGCAGTTTTGCGATACCCTATGGCTACACCTTC. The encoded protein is CASSFAIPYGYTF.

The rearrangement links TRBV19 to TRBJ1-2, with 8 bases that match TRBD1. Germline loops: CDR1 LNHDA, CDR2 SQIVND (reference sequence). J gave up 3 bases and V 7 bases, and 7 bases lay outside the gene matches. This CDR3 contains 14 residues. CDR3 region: CASTMGQADYGYTF. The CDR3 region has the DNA TGTGCCAGTACCATGGGACAGGCGGACTATGGCTACACCTTC.

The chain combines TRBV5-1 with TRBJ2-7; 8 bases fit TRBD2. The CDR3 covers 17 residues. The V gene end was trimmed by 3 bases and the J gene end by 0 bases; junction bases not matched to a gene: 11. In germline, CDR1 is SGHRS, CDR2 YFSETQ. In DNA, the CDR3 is TGCGCCAGCAGCTCGTCCCCGAGCGGGAGTTCCTCCTACGAGCAGTACTTC. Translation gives CASSSSPSGSSSYEQYF.

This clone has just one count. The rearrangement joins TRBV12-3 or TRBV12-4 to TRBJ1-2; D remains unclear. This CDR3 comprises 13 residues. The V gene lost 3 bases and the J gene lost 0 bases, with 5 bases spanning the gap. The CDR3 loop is CASSLGANYGYTF. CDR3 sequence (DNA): TGTGCCAGCAGTTTGGGTGCTAACTATGGCTACACCTTC.

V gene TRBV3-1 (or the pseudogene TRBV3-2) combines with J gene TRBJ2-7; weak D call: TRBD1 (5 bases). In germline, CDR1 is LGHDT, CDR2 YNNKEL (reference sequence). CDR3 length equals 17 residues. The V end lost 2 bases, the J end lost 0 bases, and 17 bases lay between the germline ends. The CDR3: CASSQTGRGVLSYEQYF. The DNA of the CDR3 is TGTGCCAGCAGCCAAACTGGTAGGGGCGTACTCTCCTACGAGCAGTACTTC.

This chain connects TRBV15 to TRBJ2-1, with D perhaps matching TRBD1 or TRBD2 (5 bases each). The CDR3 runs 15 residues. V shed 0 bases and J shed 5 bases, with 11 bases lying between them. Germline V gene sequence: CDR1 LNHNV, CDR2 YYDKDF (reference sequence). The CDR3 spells CATSRDLGTHNEQFF. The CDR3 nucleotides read TGTGCCACCAGCAGAGATTTAGGGACCCACAATGAGCAGTTCTTC.

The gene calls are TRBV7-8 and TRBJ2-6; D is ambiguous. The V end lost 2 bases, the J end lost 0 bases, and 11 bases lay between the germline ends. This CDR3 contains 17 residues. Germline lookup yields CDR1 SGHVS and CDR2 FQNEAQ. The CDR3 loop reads CASSLYGGSSGANVLTF. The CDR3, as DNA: TGTGCCAGCAGCTTATATGGCGGAAGCTCTGGGGCCAACGTCCTGACTTTC.

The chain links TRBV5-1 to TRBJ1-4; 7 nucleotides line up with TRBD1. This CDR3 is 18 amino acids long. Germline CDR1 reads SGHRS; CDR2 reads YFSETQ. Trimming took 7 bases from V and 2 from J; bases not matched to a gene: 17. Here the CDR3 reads CASPQETTGQRTNEKLFF. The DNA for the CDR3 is TGCGCCAGCCCACAGGAGACGACAGGGCAAAGGACTAATGAAAAACTGTTTTTT.

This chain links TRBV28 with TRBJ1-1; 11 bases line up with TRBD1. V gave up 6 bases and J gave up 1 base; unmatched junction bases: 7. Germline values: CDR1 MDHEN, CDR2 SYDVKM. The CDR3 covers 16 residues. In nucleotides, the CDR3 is TGTGCCAGCAGCCGGACAGGGGGCTTCACGAACACTGAAGCTTTCTTT. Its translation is CASSRTGGFTNTEAFF.

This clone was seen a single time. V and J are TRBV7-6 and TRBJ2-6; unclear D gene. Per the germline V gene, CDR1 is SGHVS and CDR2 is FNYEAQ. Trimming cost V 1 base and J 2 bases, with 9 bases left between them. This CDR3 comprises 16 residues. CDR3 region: CASSLVTLAGANVLTF. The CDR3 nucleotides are TGTGCCAGCAGCTTAGTTACTTTGGCTGGGGCCAACGTCCTGACTTTC.

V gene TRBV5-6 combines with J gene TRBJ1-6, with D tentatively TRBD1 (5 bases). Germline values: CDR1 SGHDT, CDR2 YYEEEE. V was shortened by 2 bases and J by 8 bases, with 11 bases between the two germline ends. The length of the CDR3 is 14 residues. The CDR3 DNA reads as TGTGCCAGCAGCTTTCTGGCAGGGCATTCACCCCTCCACTTT. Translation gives CASSFLAGHSPLHF. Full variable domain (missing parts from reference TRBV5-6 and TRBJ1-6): DAGVTQSPTHLIKTRGQQVTLRCSPKSGHDTVSWYQQALGQGPQFIFQYYEEEERQRGNFPDRFSGHQFPNYSSELNVNALLLGDSALYLCASSFLAGHSPLHFGNGTRLTVT.

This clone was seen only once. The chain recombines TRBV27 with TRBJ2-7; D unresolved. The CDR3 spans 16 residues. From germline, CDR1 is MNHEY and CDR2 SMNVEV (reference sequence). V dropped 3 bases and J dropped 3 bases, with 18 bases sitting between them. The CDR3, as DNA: TGTGCCAGCAGTTTCTCGTCAGCGAGGAAGGACTACGAGCAGTACTTC. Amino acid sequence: CASSFSSARKDYEQYF.

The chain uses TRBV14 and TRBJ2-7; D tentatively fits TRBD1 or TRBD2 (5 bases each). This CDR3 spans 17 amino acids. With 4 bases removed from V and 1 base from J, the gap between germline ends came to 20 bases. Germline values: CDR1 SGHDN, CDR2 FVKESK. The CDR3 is CASSPGRTTQFSYEQYF. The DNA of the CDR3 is TGTGCCAGCAGCCCGGGACGAACAACACAATTTTCCTACGAGCAGTACTTC.

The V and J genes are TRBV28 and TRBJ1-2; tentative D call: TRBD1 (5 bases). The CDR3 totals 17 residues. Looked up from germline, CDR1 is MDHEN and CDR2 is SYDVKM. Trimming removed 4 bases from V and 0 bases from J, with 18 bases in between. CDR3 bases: TGTGCCAGCAGTTCCTGGACACGGCGCCTTTCTAACTATGGCTACACCTTC. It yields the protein CASSSWTRRLSNYGYTF.

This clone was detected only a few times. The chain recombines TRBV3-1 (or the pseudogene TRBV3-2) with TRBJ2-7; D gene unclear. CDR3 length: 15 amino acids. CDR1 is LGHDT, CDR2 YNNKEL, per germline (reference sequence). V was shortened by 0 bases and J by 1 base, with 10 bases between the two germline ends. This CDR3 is CASSQDGYLSYEQYF. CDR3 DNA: TGTGCCAGCAGCCAAGATGGTTACCTTTCCTACGAGCAGTACTTC.

The CDR3 coding sequence is TGTGCCAGCAGTTCACGGGGGGCTGAACGGGAGCAGTACTTC. It translates to CASSSRGAEREQYF. J is TRBJ2-7 and V is TRBV28; D might be TRBD2 (7 bases). V lost 4 bases and J 7 bases, leaving 17 bases between the germline ends. Germline CDR1 is MDHEN and CDR2 is SYDVKM. The CDR3 is 14 residues long.

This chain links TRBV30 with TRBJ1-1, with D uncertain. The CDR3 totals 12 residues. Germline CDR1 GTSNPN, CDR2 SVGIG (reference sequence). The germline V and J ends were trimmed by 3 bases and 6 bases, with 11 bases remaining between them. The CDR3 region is CAWSLSSPEAFF. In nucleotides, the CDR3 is TGTGCCTGGAGCCTCAGTAGCCCTGAAGCTTTCTTT.

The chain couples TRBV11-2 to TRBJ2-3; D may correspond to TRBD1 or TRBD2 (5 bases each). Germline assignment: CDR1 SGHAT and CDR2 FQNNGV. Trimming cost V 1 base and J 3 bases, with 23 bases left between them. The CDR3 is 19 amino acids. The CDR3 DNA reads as TGTGCCAGCAGCTTAGGCGCCACCAGGAGCGGCCGACAGACAGATACGCAGTATTTT. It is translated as CASSLGATRSGRQTDTQYF.

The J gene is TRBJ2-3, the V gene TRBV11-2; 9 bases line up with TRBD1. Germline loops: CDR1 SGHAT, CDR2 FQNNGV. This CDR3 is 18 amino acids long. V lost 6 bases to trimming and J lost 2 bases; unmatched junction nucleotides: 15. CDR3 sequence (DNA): TGTGCCAGCAGTATACGCCTCACCGGGACAGGGTACACAGATACGCAGTATTTT. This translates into CASSIRLTGTGYTDTQYF.

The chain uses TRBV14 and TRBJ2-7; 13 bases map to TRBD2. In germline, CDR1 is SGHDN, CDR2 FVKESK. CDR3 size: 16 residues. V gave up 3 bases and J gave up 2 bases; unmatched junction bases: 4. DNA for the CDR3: TGTGCCAGCAGCCACTGGACTAGCGGGAGCCCCTACGAGCAGTACTTC. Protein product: CASSHWTSGSPYEQYF.